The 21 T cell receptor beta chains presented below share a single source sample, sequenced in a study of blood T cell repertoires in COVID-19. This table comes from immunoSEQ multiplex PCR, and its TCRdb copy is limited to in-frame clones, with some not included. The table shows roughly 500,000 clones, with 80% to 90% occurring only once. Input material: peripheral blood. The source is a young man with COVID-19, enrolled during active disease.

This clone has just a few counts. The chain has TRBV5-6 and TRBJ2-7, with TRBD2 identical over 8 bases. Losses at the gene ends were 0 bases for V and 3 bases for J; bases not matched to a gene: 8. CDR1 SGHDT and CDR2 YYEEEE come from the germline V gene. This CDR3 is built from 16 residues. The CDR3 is CASSLARASGYYEQYF. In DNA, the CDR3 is TGTGCCAGCAGCTTGGCCCGGGCTAGCGGGTACTACGAGCAGTACTTC.

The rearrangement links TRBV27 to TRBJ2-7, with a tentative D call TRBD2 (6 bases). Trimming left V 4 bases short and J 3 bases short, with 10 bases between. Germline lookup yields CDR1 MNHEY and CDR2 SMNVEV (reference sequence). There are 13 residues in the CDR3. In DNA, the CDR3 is TGTGCCAGCAGTTGGCGGGACCGCTACGAGCAGTACTTC. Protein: CASSWRDRYEQYF.

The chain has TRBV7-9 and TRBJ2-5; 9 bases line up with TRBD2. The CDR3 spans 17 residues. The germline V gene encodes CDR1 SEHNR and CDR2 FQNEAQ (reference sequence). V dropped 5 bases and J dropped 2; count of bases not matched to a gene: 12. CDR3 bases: TGTGCCAGCAGCCGAGGCAGGATTAGCGGGGGACAAGAGACCCAGTACTTC. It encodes CASSRGRISGGQETQYF.

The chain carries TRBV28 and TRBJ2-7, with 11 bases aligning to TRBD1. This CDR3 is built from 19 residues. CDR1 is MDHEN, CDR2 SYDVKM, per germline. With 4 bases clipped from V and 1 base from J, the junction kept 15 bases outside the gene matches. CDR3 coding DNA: TGTGCCAGCAGTTACCCGGGACAGGGGGTAGCTAGCGGTTCCTACGAGCAGTACTTC. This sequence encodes CASSYPGQGVASGSYEQYF.

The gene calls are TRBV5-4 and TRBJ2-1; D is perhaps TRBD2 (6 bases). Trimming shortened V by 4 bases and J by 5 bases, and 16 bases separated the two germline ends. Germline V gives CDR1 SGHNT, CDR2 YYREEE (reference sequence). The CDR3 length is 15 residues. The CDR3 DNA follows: TGTGCCAGCAGCACCCCCGGGACTCCTCACAATGAGCAGTTCTTC. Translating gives CASSTPGTPHNEQFF.

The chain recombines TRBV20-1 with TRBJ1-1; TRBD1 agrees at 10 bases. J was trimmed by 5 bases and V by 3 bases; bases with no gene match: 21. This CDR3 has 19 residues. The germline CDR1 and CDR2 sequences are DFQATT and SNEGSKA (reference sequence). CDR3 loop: CSASEVKSGDRGRRTEAFF. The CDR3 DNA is TGCAGTGCTAGTGAGGTCAAATCGGGGGACAGGGGAAGGAGGACTGAAGCTTTCTTT.

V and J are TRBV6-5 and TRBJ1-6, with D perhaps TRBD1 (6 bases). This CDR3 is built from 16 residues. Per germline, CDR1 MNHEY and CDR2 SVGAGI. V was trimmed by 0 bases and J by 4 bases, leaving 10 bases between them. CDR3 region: CASSYSKTGYNSPLHF. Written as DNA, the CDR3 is TGTGCCAGCAGTTACTCGAAGACAGGATATAATTCACCCCTCCACTTT.

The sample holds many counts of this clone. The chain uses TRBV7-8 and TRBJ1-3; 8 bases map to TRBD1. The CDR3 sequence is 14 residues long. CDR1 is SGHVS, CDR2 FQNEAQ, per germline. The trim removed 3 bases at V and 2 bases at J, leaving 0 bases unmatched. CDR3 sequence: CASSLDRAGNTIYF. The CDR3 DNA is TGTGCCAGCAGCTTGGACAGGGCTGGAAACACCATATATTTT.

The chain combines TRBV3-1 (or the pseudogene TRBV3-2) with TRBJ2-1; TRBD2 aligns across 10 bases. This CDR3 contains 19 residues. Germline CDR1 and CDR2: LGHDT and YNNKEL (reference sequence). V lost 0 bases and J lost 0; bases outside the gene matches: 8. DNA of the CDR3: TGTGCCAGCAGCCAAGATATAGGGACTAGCGTTAGCTCCTACAATGAGCAGTTCTTC. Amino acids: CASSQDIGTSVSSYNEQFF.

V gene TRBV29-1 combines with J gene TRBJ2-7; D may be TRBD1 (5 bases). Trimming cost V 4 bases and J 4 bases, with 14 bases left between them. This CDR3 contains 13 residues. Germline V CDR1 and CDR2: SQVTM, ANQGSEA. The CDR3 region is CSVVGQAGYEQYF. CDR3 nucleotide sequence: TGCAGCGTTGTGGGTCAGGCAGGGTACGAGCAGTACTTC.

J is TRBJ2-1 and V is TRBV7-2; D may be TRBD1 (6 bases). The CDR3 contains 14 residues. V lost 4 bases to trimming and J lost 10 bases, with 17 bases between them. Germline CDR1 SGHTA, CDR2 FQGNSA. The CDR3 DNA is TGTGCCAGCAGCTACTACCGGGACAATTTCGAGCAGTTCTTC. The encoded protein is CASSYYRDNFEQFF.

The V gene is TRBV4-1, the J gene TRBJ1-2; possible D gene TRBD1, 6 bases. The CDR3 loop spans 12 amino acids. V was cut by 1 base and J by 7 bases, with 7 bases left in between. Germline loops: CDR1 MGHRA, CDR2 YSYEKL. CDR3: CASSQGGGGYTF. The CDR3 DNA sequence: TGCGCCAGCAGCCAAGGAGGGGGTGGCTACACCTTC.

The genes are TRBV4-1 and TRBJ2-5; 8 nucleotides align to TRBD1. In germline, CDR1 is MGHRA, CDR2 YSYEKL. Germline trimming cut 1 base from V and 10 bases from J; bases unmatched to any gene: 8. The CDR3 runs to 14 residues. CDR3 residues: CASSQGPTGEDQYF. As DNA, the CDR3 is TGCGCCAGCAGCCAAGGCCCGACAGGGGAGGACCAGTACTTC.

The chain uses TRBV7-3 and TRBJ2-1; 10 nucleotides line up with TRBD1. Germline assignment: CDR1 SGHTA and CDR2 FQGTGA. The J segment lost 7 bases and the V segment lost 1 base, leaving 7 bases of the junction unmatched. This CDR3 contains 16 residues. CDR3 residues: CASSLSPGTGANEQFF. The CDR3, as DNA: TGTGCCAGCAGCTTAAGCCCCGGGACAGGGGCGAATGAGCAGTTCTTC.

CDR3 sequence: CASTPGGIYGYTF. CDR3 sequence (DNA): TGTGCCAGCACCCCGGGGGGCATCTATGGCTACACCTTC. This chain links TRBV2 with TRBJ1-2; maybe TRBD1 (6 bases). CDR1 is SNHLY and CDR2 is FYNNEI in the germline V gene. The CDR3 runs 13 residues. Trimming shortened V by 7 bases and J by 4 bases, and 13 bases separated the two germline ends.

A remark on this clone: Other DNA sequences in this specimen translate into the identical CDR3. DNA of the CDR3: TGTGCCAGCAGTTCCACAGGGGGCAACTATGGCTACACCTTC. Residues: CASSSTGGNYGYTF. The chain carries TRBV9 and TRBJ1-2; 9 bases fit TRBD1. Germline V gives CDR1 SGDLS, CDR2 YYNGEE. The CDR3 has 14 amino acids. The trim removed 5 bases at V and 2 bases at J, leaving 4 bases unmatched. Drawing the rest from reference TRBV9 and TRBJ1-2, the complete variable domain is DSGVTQTPKHLITATGQRVTLRCSPRSGDLSVYWYQQSLDQGLQFLIQYYNGEERAKGNILERFSAQQFPDLHSELNLSSLELGDSALYFCASSSTGGNYGYTFGSGTRLTVV.

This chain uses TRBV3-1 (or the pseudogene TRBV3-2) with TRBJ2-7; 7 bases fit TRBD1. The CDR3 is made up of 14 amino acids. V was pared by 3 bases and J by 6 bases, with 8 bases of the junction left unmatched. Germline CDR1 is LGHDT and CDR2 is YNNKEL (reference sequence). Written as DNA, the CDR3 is TGTGCCAGCAGCCAGTCCGACAGGGCGTCCGAGCAGTACTTC. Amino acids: CASSQSDRASEQYF.

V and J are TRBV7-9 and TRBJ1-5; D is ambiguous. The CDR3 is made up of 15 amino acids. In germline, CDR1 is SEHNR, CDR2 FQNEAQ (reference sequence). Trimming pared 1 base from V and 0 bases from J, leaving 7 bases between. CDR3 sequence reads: CASSLDNLSNQPQHF. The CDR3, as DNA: TGTGCCAGCAGCTTAGACAACCTTAGCAATCAGCCCCAGCATTTT.

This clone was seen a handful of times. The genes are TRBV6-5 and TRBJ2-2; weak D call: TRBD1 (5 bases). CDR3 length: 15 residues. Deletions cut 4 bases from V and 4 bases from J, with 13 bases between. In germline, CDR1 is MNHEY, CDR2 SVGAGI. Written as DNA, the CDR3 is TGTGCCAGCAGTTCCCTCATAGGGGTCACCGGGGAGCTGTTTTTT. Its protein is CASSSLIGVTGELFF.

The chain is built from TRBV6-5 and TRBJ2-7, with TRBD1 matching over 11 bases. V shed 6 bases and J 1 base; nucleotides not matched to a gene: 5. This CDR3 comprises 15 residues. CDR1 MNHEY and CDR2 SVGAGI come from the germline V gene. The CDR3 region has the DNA TGTGCCAGCAGCCTGGACAGGGGGCAATCCTACGAGCAGTACTTC. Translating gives CASSLDRGQSYEQYF.

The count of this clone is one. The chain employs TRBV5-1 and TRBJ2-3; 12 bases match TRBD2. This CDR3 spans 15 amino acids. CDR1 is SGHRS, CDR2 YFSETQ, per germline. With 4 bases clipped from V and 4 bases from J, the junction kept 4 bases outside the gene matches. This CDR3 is CASSPGLAGPDTQYF. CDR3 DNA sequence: TGCGCCAGCAGCCCTGGACTAGCGGGACCAGATACGCAGTATTTT.